The next 14 T cell receptor beta chains were all read from a single sample in a study of PD-L1 blockade in urothelial cancer. TCRdb keeps only in-frame clones here, not all; method: immunoSEQ multiplex PCR. Here the sample spans about 88,000 clones, roughly nine tenths being singletons. The source was PBMCs, collected around atezolizumab (anti-PD-L1) treatment. The receptors come from a man in his sixties with urothelial cancer.

The chain carries TRBV19 and TRBJ1-2, with 7 bases lining up with TRBD1. Germline CDR1 and CDR2: LNHDA and SQIVND (reference sequence). The CDR3 is 13 amino acids. With V trimmed by 5 bases and J by 5 bases, 5 bases remained unmatched. The CDR3 DNA reads TGTGCCAGTAGTGATGACAGGGCTTATGGCTACACCTTC. It yields the protein CASSDDRAYGYTF.

The chain links TRBV21-1 to TRBJ2-5; TRBD2 is taken as the D call from the table, unchecked against the DNA. TRBV21-1 is a pseudogene. This CDR3 is built from 15 residues. In nucleotides, the CDR3 is TGTGCCAGCAGCGCCCTATTGGGGGGGCGAGAGACCCAGTACTTC. Amino acid sequence: CASSALLGGRETQYF.

CDR3 coding DNA: TGTGCCAGCAGCGTGGGTGGGACAGGGAAAAGCCAGCCCCAGCATTTT. Translating it yields CASSVGGTGKSQPQHF. The chain employs TRBV5-4 and TRBJ1-5, with 9 bases that match TRBD1. Per germline, CDR1 SGHNT and CDR2 YYREEE (reference sequence). This CDR3 contains 16 residues. The V segment lost 4 bases and the J segment 7 bases; nucleotides outside the gene matches: 12.

This chain connects TRBV14 to TRBJ2-7, with TRBD1 matching over 8 bases. V was clipped by 1 base and J by 4 bases; unmatched bases: 6. Germline CDR1 reads SGHDN; CDR2 reads FVKESK. This CDR3 region has 15 residues. CDR3 in DNA: TGTGCCAGCAGCCAAGGCACGACAGGGGTATACGAGCAGTACTTC. It encodes CASSQGTTGVYEQYF.

This CDR3 reads CASSPNSSGGRDEKLFF. The CDR3 DNA reads as TGTGCCAGCAGCCCCAACTCCAGTGGGGGGAGGGATGAAAAACTGTTTTTT. This rearrangement joins TRBV27 to TRBJ1-4, with a possible D match to TRBD1 (5 bases). V gave up 6 bases and J gave up 6 bases, with 23 bases separating them. Germline CDR1 and CDR2: MNHEY and SMNVEV (reference sequence). This CDR3 spans 17 amino acids. Supplemented by reference TRBV27 and TRBJ1-4, the full variable domain reads EAQVTQNPRYLITVTGKKLTVTCSQNMNHEYMSWYRQDPGLGLRQIYYSMNVEVTDKGDVPEGYKVSRKEKRNFPLILESPSPNQTSLYFCASSPNSSGGRDEKLFFGSGTQLSVL.

The genes are TRBV6-1 and TRBJ1-2; D unclear. This CDR3 has 13 amino acids. The V and J ends lost 3 bases and 4 bases respectively, with 9 bases between them. CDR1 and CDR2 from the germline V gene are MNHNS and SASEGT. DNA of the CDR3: TGTGCCAGCAGTGAGGCCCAGGTCTATGGCTACACCTTC. Translated, it gives CASSEAQVYGYTF.

The chain links TRBV18 to TRBJ1-1; weak D call: TRBD1 (5 bases). Germline V CDR1 and CDR2: KGHSH, LQKENI. V was cut by 3 bases and J by 0 bases, with 14 bases left in between. This CDR3 has 16 amino acids. The CDR3 region has the DNA TGTGCCAGCTCACCTGGGGCGGATCGAATGAACACTGAAGCTTTCTTT. It translates to CASSPGADRMNTEAFF.

The chain recombines TRBV5-1 with TRBJ1-4; D possibly corresponds to TRBD1 (5 bases). Trimming stripped 7 bases from V and 0 bases from J, with 13 bases between. The CDR3 contains 15 residues. Germline CDR1 reads SGHRS; CDR2 reads YFSETQ. The CDR3 sequence: CASLKGKTTNEKLFF. Here the CDR3 DNA reads TGCGCCAGCTTGAAGGGGAAGACAACTAATGAAAAACTGTTTTTT.

V is TRBV7-9 and J is TRBJ1-6; a weak D match, TRBD1 (6 bases). The CDR3 length is 15 residues. With 6 bases removed from V and 0 bases from J, the gap between germline ends came to 9 bases. CDR1 and CDR2 from the germline V gene are SEHNR and FQNEAQ (reference sequence). Written as DNA, the CDR3 is TGTGCCAGCAGTCCACAGGGCTCCTATAATTCACCCCTCCACTTT. Translating it yields CASSPQGSYNSPLHF.

The J gene is TRBJ1-4, the V gene TRBV7-9, with a possible D match to TRBD1 (5 bases). This CDR3 has 14 amino acids. V was shortened by 3 bases and J by 2 bases, with 7 bases between the two germline ends. Germline-derived CDR1 and CDR2 are SEHNR and FQNEAQ (reference sequence). The CDR3 DNA reads TGTGCCAGCAGCTTTCGACAGACTAATGAAAAACTGTTTTTT. It is translated as CASSFRQTNEKLFF.

This clone showed up just once. This rearrangement joins TRBV5-4 to TRBJ1-3; D ambiguous. Per the germline V gene, CDR1 is SGHNT and CDR2 is YYREEE (reference sequence). The ends were cut back, 0 bases at V and 0 bases at J, with 10 bases in the middle. The CDR3 has 16 amino acids. For the CDR3, the DNA is TGTGCCAGCAGCTTGGGAGGACTGCTCTCTGGAAACACCATATATTTT. Residues: CASSLGGLLSGNTIYF.

The J gene is TRBJ2-6, the V gene TRBV5-1; 9 bases fit TRBD2. Germline loops: CDR1 SGHRS, CDR2 YFSETQ. This CDR3 is 19 amino acids long. The trim removed 1 base at V and 4 bases at J, leaving 12 bases unmatched. The CDR3 loop is CASSLRVASGEGGANVLTF. CDR3 coding DNA: TGCGCCAGCAGCTTGCGCGTGGCTAGCGGGGAGGGCGGGGCCAACGTCCTGACTTTC.

The rearrangement joins TRBV6-4 to TRBJ2-7; 8 nucleotides match TRBD1. This CDR3 has 13 residues. With 5 bases clipped from V and 3 bases from J, the junction kept 3 bases outside the gene matches. The germline CDR1 and CDR2 sequences are MRHNA and SNTAGT. The CDR3 is CASSSTGGYEQYF. DNA for the CDR3: TGTGCCAGCAGTTCTACAGGGGGCTACGAGCAGTACTTC.

The rearrangement joins TRBV28 to TRBJ1-4, with TRBD1 matching 8 bases. V was pared by 6 bases and J by 6 bases, with 9 bases of the junction left unmatched. Looked up from germline, CDR1 is MDHEN and CDR2 is SYDVKM. The CDR3 consists of 15 residues. The DNA for the CDR3 is TGTGCCAGCAGGGACAGGGAGGCGTGGTATGAAAAACTGTTTTTT. This sequence encodes CASRDREAWYEKLFF.